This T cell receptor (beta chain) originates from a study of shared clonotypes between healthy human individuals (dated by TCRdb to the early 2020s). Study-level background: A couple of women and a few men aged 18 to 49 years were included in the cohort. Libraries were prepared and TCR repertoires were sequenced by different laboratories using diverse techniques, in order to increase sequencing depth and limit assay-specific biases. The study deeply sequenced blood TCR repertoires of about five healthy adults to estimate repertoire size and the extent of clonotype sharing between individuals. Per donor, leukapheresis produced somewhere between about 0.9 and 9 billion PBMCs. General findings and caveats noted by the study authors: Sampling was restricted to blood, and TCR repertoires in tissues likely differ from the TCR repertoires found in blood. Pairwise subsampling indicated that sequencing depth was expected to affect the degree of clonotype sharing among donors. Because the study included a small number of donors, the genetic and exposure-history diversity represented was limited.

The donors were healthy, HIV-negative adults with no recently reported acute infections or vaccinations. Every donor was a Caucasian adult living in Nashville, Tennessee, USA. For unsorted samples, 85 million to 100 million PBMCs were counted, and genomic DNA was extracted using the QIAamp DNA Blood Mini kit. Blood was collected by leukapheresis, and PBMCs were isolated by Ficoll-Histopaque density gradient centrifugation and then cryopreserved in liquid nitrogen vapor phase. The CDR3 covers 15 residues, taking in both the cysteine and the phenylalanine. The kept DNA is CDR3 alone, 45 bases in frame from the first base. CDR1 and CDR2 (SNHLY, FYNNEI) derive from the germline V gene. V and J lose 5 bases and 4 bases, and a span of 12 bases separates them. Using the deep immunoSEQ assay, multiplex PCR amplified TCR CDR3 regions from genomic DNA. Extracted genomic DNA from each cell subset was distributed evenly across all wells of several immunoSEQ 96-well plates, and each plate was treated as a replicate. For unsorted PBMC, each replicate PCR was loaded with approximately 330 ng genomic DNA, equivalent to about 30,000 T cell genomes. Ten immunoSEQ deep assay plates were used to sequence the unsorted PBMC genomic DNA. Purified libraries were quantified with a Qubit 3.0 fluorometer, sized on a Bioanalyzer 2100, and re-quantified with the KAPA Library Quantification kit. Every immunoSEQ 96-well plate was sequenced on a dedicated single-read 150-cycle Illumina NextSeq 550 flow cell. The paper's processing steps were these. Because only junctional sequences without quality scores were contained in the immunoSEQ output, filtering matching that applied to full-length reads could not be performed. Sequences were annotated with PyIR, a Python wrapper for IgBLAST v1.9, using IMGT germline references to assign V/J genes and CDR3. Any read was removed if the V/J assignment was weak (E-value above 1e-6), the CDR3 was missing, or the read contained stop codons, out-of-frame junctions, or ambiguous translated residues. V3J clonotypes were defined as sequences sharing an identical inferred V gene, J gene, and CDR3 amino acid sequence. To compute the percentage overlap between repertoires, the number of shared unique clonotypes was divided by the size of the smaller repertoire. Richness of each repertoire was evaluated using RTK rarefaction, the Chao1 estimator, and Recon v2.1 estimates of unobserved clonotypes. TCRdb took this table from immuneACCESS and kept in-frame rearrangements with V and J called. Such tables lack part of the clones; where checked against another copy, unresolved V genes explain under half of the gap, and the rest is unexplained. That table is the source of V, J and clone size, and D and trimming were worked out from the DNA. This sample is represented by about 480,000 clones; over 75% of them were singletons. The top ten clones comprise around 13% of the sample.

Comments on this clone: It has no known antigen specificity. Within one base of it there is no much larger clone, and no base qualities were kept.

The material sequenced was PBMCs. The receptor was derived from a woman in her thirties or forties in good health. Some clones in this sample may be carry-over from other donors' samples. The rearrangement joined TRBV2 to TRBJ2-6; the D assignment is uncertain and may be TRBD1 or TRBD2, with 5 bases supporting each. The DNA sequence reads TGTGCCAGCAGTAGACGGGGACCCGGGGCCAACGTCCTGACTTTC. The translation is CASSRRGPGANVLTF.